These 12 T cell receptor beta chains came from one sample sequenced in a study of Ad26.COV2.S vaccination and SARS-CoV-2 variants (dated by TCRdb to about 2021). The library was made by the immunoSEQ multiplex PCR assay. Drawn from immuneACCESS, this table holds only the in-frame rearrangements with V and J called that TCRdb kept. Clones are partly lost; checked studies trace under half to an unresolved V gene and leave the rest unexplained. Within this sample are 300,000 to 400,000 clones, with about 87% of them counted one time only. 6.4% of the sample is held by the ten biggest clonotypes. The label giving this sample's treatment or condition can be read as: some 19 received Ad26.COV2.S at low or high dose, single or two shots; roughly five received placebo; per-sample allocation not given. Repertoires of vaccine and placebo recipients were sequenced from samples taken on day 63 after the first injection.

The sample consisted of peripheral blood, taken in a trial of Ad26.COV2.S vaccine versus placebo. Source of these receptors: a person aged 18-65 years who received the Ad26.COV2.S COVID-19 vaccine or a placebo.

The chain has TRBV5-4 and TRBJ1-5, with 7 bases that match TRBD1. Trimming at V came to 4 bases and at J to 3 bases, leaving 7 bases not matched to a gene. From germline, CDR1 is SGHNT and CDR2 YYREEE (reference sequence). The CDR3 is made up of 15 amino acids. The DNA for the CDR3 is TGTGCCAGCAGCACGGGGGGACAGTACAATCAGCCCCAGCATTTT. Protein product: CASSTGGQYNQPQHF.

This chain links TRBV9 with TRBJ1-1; weak D call: TRBD1 (5 bases). Per germline, CDR1 SGDLS and CDR2 YYNGEE. Trimming shortened V by 0 bases and J by 0 bases, and 33 bases separated the two germline ends. CDR3 length equals 23 residues. CDR3 DNA sequence: TGTGCCAGCAGCGTAGGAGCCCAGAGGGGTTTGGGGGGGGAAATTAGGGTGAACACTGAAGCTTTCTTT. Protein: CASSVGAQRGLGGEIRVNTEAFF.

V is TRBV7-3 and J is TRBJ2-3, with 10 bases identical to TRBD2. V shed 7 bases and J 0 bases; nucleotides not matched to a gene: 7. The CDR3 is made up of 16 amino acids. The germline V gene encodes CDR1 SGHTA and CDR2 FQGTGA. The CDR3 DNA sequence: TGTGCCAGCAACGGACTAGCGGCGCCTAGCACAGATACGCAGTATTTT. Residues: CASNGLAAPSTDTQYF. The full variable domain, completed using reference TRBV7-3 and TRBJ2-3, is GAGVSQTPSNKVTEKGKYVELRCDPISGHTALYWYRQSLGQGPEFLIYFQGTGAADDSGLPNDRFFAVRPEGSVSTLKIQRTERGDSAVYLCASNGLAAPSTDTQYFGPGTRLTVL.

The chain links TRBV18 to TRBJ2-7; maybe TRBD1 (6 bases). CDR3 length equals 14 residues. Between the trimmed V and J ends, which lost 4 bases and 4 bases, there was a span of 14 bases. Germline-derived CDR1 and CDR2 are KGHSH and LQKENI. The CDR3 DNA sequence: TGTGCCAGCTCACACAGGGCACTCCTATACGAGCAGTACTTC. Translation gives CASSHRALLYEQYF. Full variable domain (remainder filled in from reference TRBV18 and TRBJ2-7): NAGVMQNPRHLVRRRGQEARLRCSPMKGHSHVYWYRQLPEEGLKFMVYLQKENIIDESGMPKERFSAEFPKEGPSILRIQQVVRGDSAAYFCASSHRALLYEQYFGPGTRLTVT.

This chain connects TRBV7-2 to TRBJ1-5; D remains unclear. The CDR3 covers 13 residues. Trimming removed 7 bases at V and 2 bases at J, with 9 bases between. The germline CDR1 and CDR2 sequences are SGHTA and FQGNSA. The CDR3 protein is CASNSPGNQPQHF. The CDR3 coding sequence is TGTGCCAGCAACTCCCCGGGCAATCAGCCCCAGCATTTT.

J is TRBJ1-1 and V is TRBV6-5, with TRBD1 as a possible D gene (5 bases). The length of the CDR3 is 10 residues. Germline V gene data show CDR1 as MNHEY and CDR2 as SVGAGI. V lost 9 bases to trimming and J lost 5 bases, with 7 bases between them. The CDR3 sequence: CASKGTEAFF. DNA for the CDR3: TGTGCCAGTAAGGGGACTGAAGCTTTCTTT.

The chain recombines TRBV12-5 with TRBJ2-1; no reliable D call. Germline loops: CDR1 LGHNT, CDR2 FRNRAP. V was trimmed by 5 bases and J by 4 bases, leaving 3 bases between them. The CDR3 covers 11 residues. Written as DNA, the CDR3 is TGTGCTAGTGGTGGATACAATGAGCAGTTCTTC. It translates to CASGGYNEQFF.

This rearrangement joins TRBV7-9 to TRBJ2-5; D remains unclear. Germline V lookup: CDR1 SEHNR, CDR2 FQNEAQ (reference sequence). The CDR3 length is 11 residues. V was trimmed by 5 bases and J by 6 bases, leaving 7 bases between them. The CDR3 is CASSRGQTQYF. Here the CDR3 DNA reads TGTGCCAGCAGCCGAGGTCAGACCCAGTACTTC.

Only one count was recorded for this clone. The rearrangement joins TRBV7-2 to TRBJ1-5, with D possibly TRBD1 on 5 matching bases. This CDR3 region has 13 residues. The germline CDR1 and CDR2 sequences are SGHTA and FQGNSA. Trimming cost V 2 bases and J 7 bases, with 9 bases left between them. The CDR3 coding sequence is TGTGCCAGCAGCTTACAGGGACTACAGCCCCAGCATTTT. This gives the protein CASSLQGLQPQHF. The variable domain in full, with the rest retrieved from reference TRBV7-2 and TRBJ1-5, is GAGVSQSPSNKVTEKGKDVELRCDPISGHTALYWYRQSLGQGLEFLIYFQGNSAPDKSGLPSDRFSAERTGGSVSTLTIQRTQQEDSAVYLCASSLQGLQPQHFGDGTRLSIL.

This sequence joins TRBV10-3 and TRBJ1-6, with 7 nucleotides matching TRBD1. CDR1 is ENHRY, CDR2 SYGVKD, per germline. J was trimmed by 9 bases and V by 5 bases; bases with no gene match: 7. This CDR3 spans 14 amino acids. CDR3 nucleotides: TGTGCCATCAGTTCCCAGGGGGAAGGTTCACCCCTCCACTTT. Translating it yields CAISSQGEGSPLHF.

The rearrangement uses TRBV6-2 or TRBV6-3 and TRBJ2-2; TRBD1 might be the D (6 bases). CDR3 length: 15 amino acids. Trimming left V 5 bases short and J 5 bases short, with 15 bases between. Germline V gene lookup returns CDR1 MNHEY and CDR2 SVGEGT. The CDR3 is CASSLLQGLTGELFF. In nucleotides, the CDR3 is TGTGCCAGCAGTCTTCTACAGGGCTTGACCGGGGAGCTGTTTTTT.

The chain has TRBV9 and TRBJ2-6, with D possibly TRBD1 on 5 matching bases. V lost 1 base to trimming and J lost 2 bases, with 7 bases between them. This CDR3 has 15 amino acids. Germline V CDR1 and CDR2: SGDLS, YYNGEE. DNA of the CDR3: TGTGCCAGCAGCGTATTAGGGGCTGGGGCCAACGTCCTGACTTTC. This codes for CASSVLGAGANVLTF.